Below, 10 T cell receptor beta chains from the same sample are listed, as sequenced in a study of blood T cells in healthy people across ages. Together with a sample-barcoded 5' primer, a J-beta primer mix was included in a second PCR lasting about 6 to 11 cycles. TCRdb used MiXCR to reprocess the 5' RACE reads, holding one entry per CDR3 protein. There are some 670,000 distinct CDR3 sequences in the sample; 52% occur only once, and approximately 13% lies in the top ten. The sequencing input was blood. These receptors all stem from a woman of 80 years or more in good health.

This clonotype was seen ten or more times. The rearrangement joins TRBV5-1 to TRBJ2-1; no definite D call. Germline lookup yields CDR1 SGHRS and CDR2 YFSETQ. The CDR3 has 16 amino acids. V lost 0 bases and J lost 0, with 10 bases in between. The CDR3 loop is CASSLGVVSSYNEQFF. CDR3 DNA sequence: TGCGCCAGCAGCTTGGGGGTTGTGAGCTCCTACAATGAGCAGTTCTTC.

This clonotype was seen at least ten times. The V gene is TRBV29-1, the J gene TRBJ2-1; 9 positions agree with TRBD1. Germline V lookup: CDR1 SQVTM, CDR2 ANQGSEA. The CDR3 is 13 amino acids. V lost 7 bases to trimming and J lost 8 bases; unmatched junction nucleotides: 9. CDR3 sequence (DNA): TGCAGCGCTCCGGGACAGGGTATCGATGAGCAGTTCTTC. Its protein is CSAPGQGIDEQFF.

As to this clonotype: One junction end does not reproduce the germline sequence, and a read error may be involved. The gene calls are TRBV6-5 and TRBJ1-5; the match to TRBD1 covers 9 bases. Germline V gene data show CDR1 as MNHEY and CDR2 as SVGAGI. The CDR3 covers 14 residues. CDR3 in DNA: TGTGCCAGCAGTCCTACAGGGGGCAATCGGCCCCGGCATTTT. It specifies CASSPTGGNRPRHF.

V usage is TRBV29-1 and J usage is TRBJ1-2, with a weak D call TRBD1 (6 bases). The CDR3 length is 13 residues. Trimming cost V 3 bases and J 5 bases, with 13 bases left between them. Germline V lookup: CDR1 SQVTM, CDR2 ANQGSEA. CDR3 region: CSVDRGREYGYTF. CDR3 bases: TGCAGCGTTGACAGGGGTCGGGAATATGGCTACACCTTC.

Worth noting for this clonotype: This clone may be a read error of a much larger clone one base away. The CDR3 DNA reads TGTGCCACCAGCAGTCGCGGATCATACAATGAGCAGTACTTC. This codes for CATSSRGSYNEQYF. The chain links TRBV15 to TRBJ2-5; D uncertain. V was pared by 3 bases and J by 11 bases, with 19 bases between. Germline CDR1 is LNHNV and CDR2 is YYDKDF (reference sequence). The length of the CDR3 is 14 residues.

This clonotype turned up a few times. The chain links TRBV5-6 to TRBJ2-1, with D maybe TRBD2 (6 bases). The V end lost 1 base, the J end lost 8 bases, and 19 bases lay between the germline ends. CDR3 length equals 16 residues. Germline CDR1 is SGHDT and CDR2 is YYEEEE. CDR3: CASSLRSSGPGDEQFF. CDR3 in DNA: TGTGCCAGCAGCTTGCGGAGTAGCGGTCCGGGGGATGAGCAGTTCTTC. Full variable domain (outside the CDR3, taken from reference TRBV5-6 and TRBJ2-1): DAGVTQSPTHLIKTRGQQVTLRCSPKSGHDTVSWYQQALGQGPQFIFQYYEEEERQRGNFPDRFSGHQFPNYSSELNVNALLLGDSALYLCASSLRSSGPGDEQFFGPGTRLTVL.

The V and J genes are TRBV12-3 or TRBV12-4 and TRBJ2-4; 9 positions agree with TRBD1. The trim removed 2 bases at V and 9 bases at J, leaving 8 bases unmatched. The CDR3 totals 15 residues. The CDR3 protein is CASSLTGTGSRIQYF. DNA of the CDR3: TGTGCCAGCAGTTTAACCGGGACAGGGAGTCGCATTCAGTACTTC.

The CDR3 here is CASSLAGIYLEAFF. CDR3 DNA: TGCGCCAGCAGCTTGGCGGGGATCTACCTTGAAGCTTTCTTT. The chain links TRBV5-1 to TRBJ1-1; the D is unclear. Germline CDR1 SGHRS, CDR2 YFSETQ. The CDR3 covers 14 residues. The V end lost 0 bases, the J end lost 7 bases, and 13 bases lay between the germline ends.

This clonotype was counted between two and nine times. The rearrangement links TRBV2 to TRBJ1-5; 7 nucleotides align to TRBD1. The CDR3 length is 13 residues. Trimming at V came to 6 bases and at J to 6 bases, leaving 5 bases not matched to a gene. The germline V gene encodes CDR1 SNHLY and CDR2 FYNNEI. This chain's CDR3 is CASRQGGGQPQHF. The CDR3 DNA follows: TGTGCCAGCAGGCAGGGGGGGGGTCAGCCCCAGCATTTT.

This clonotype was seen repeatedly, ten times or more. The chain combines TRBV27 with TRBJ2-3; no clear D gene. Between the trimmed V and J ends, which lost 6 bases and 1 base, there was a span of 17 bases. In germline, CDR1 is MNHEY, CDR2 SMNVEV (reference sequence). The CDR3 loop spans 16 amino acids. In DNA form, the CDR3 reads TGTGCCAGCAGCATTAACACCAACCCAGGCACAGATACGCAGTATTTT. Protein product: CASSINTNPGTDTQYF.